These T cell receptor beta chains were read from a single sample in a study of somatic mutations in cytotoxic T cells in rheumatoid arthritis. The table came from immunoSEQ multiplex PCR; TCRdb's copy has only in-frame clones and leaves some out. Among roughly 16,000 clones listed, around 80% were seen once. What was sequenced was CD8+ T cells sorted from blood. The receptor set was obtained from an adult with rheumatoid arthritis. Each CDR3 is given with its conserved first and last residue. Each record gives: D gene, V gene, J gene, clone size, CDR3 DNA, CDR3 protein. A D gene is named only where the DNA matches it firmly. Expanded clones are given a class, and other clones once, few, many or no size at all.

d_gene: -; v_gene: TRBV5-6; j_gene: TRBJ2-2; abundance: -; CDR3nt: TGTGCCAGCAGCTTGGGAGCGGGGGAGCTGTTTTTT; CDR3aa: CASSLGAGELFF
d_gene: TRBD1; v_gene: TRBV9; j_gene: TRBJ1-3; abundance: -; CDR3nt: TGTGCCAGCAGCGAGTGGACAGGGGCTGGAAACACCATATATTTT; CDR3aa: CASSEWTGAGNTIYF
d_gene: -; v_gene: TRBV12-5; j_gene: TRBJ1-1; abundance: -; CDR3nt: TGTGCTAGTGCCGAGGGGGTTATCGCTGAAGCTTTCTTT; CDR3aa: CASAEGVIAEAFF
d_gene: TRBD2; v_gene: TRBV10-3; j_gene: TRBJ2-3; abundance: -; CDR3nt: TGTGCCGTCGTACTAGCGGGGGGGCCGAACACAGATACGCAGTATTTT; CDR3aa: CAVVLAGGPNTDTQYF
d_gene: TRBD1; v_gene: TRBV30; j_gene: TRBJ1-5; abundance: few; CDR3nt: TGTGCCTGGAGTGTAGGGACAGGGAGGAATCAGCCCCAGCATTTT; CDR3aa: CAWSVGTGRNQPQHF
d_gene: TRBD2; v_gene: TRBV5-4; j_gene: TRBJ2-3; abundance: -; CDR3nt: TGTGCCAGCAGTCCGGGACTAGCGGGTTCCTCAGATACGCAGTATTTT; CDR3aa: CASSPGLAGSSDTQYF
d_gene: -; v_gene: TRBV21-1; j_gene: TRBJ2-1; abundance: -; CDR3nt: TGTGCCAGCACCTTATCACCAACCGGGACAGTCAATGAGCAGTTCTTC; CDR3aa: CASTLSPTGTVNEQFF
d_gene: -; v_gene: TRBV28; j_gene: TRBJ2-3; abundance: -; CDR3nt: TGTGCCAGCAGTTCCAGCGGGACAACGCGATGGGATACGCAGTATTTT; CDR3aa: CASSSSGTTRWDTQYF
d_gene: -; v_gene: TRBV18; j_gene: TRBJ2-3; abundance: -; CDR3nt: TGTGCCAGCTCACATCCCGCCTCCCCCCGGGATACGCAGTATTTT; CDR3aa: CASSHPASPRDTQYF
d_gene: -; v_gene: TRBV27; j_gene: TRBJ2-7; abundance: few; CDR3nt: TGTGCCAGCAGTCCGCGCCCCCACGAGCAGTACTTC; CDR3aa: CASSPRPHEQYF
d_gene: TRBD2; v_gene: TRBV2; j_gene: TRBJ2-3; abundance: once; CDR3nt: TGTGCCAGCAGTGATGTAGCGGGGGTGACTAGCACAGATACGCAGTATTTT; CDR3aa: CASSDVAGVTSTDTQYF
d_gene: -; v_gene: TRBV7-6; j_gene: TRBJ2-1; abundance: -; CDR3nt: TGTGCCAGCAGCAACAGACAGGGAGGTGAGCAGTTCTTC; CDR3aa: CASSNRQGGEQFF
d_gene: TRBD1; v_gene: TRBV29-1; j_gene: TRBJ1-2; abundance: -; CDR3nt: TGCAGCGCAAGACAGGGCACGGACTATGGCTACACCTTC; CDR3aa: CSARQGTDYGYTF
d_gene: -; v_gene: TRBV7-6; j_gene: TRBJ2-2; abundance: -; CDR3nt: TGTGCCAGCAGGGACGAGGGATGGACCGGGGAGCTGTTTTTT; CDR3aa: CASRDEGWTGELFF
d_gene: -; v_gene: TRBV29-1; j_gene: TRBJ2-7; abundance: -; CDR3nt: TGCAGCGTTGAGGTGACAGACTACGAGCAGTACTTC; CDR3aa: CSVEVTDYEQYF
d_gene: -; v_gene: TRBV6-1; j_gene: TRBJ1-2; abundance: once; CDR3nt: TGTGCCAGCAGTGAATTTTTGTTGACGGGACTCGTTAGCTACACCTTC; CDR3aa: CASSEFLLTGLVSYTF
d_gene: TRBD2; v_gene: TRBV11-2; j_gene: TRBJ2-3; abundance: once; CDR3nt: TGTGCCAGCAGATATAGCGGGGGAGATGCCCTTTACACAGATACGCAGTATTTT; CDR3aa: CASRYSGGDALYTDTQYF
d_gene: -; v_gene: TRBV13; j_gene: TRBJ1-1; abundance: -; CDR3nt: TGTGCCAGCACAACAGGGCTCGCAAACACTGAAGCTTTCTTT; CDR3aa: CASTTGLANTEAFF
d_gene: TRBD2; v_gene: TRBV28; j_gene: TRBJ2-3; abundance: -; CDR3nt: TGTGCCAGCAGCGAAGGCGGGGGTGTAGGGACAGATACGCAGTATTTT; CDR3aa: CASSEGGGVGTDTQYF
d_gene: -; v_gene: TRBV9; j_gene: TRBJ1-5; abundance: -; CDR3nt: TGTGCCAGCAGTGTCGGGTTCATCGGTCAGCCCCAGCATTTT; CDR3aa: CASSVGFIGQPQHF
d_gene: -; v_gene: TRBV5-1; j_gene: TRBJ1-4; abundance: once; CDR3nt: TGCGCCAGCAGCTTGGATACGGGGGTTTATGAAAAACTGTTTTTT; CDR3aa: CASSLDTGVYEKLFF
d_gene: TRBD1; v_gene: TRBV6-1; j_gene: TRBJ2-7; abundance: -; CDR3nt: TGTGCCAGCAGTCAGAGACAGGGGGCGCAAGAGCAGTACTTC; CDR3aa: CASSQRQGAQEQYF
d_gene: TRBD1; v_gene: TRBV7-3; j_gene: TRBJ1-5; abundance: few; CDR3nt: TGTGCCAGCAGCTTAGCAACCCCCGGGGACAGGGTCAATCAGCCCCAGCATTTT; CDR3aa: CASSLATPGDRVNQPQHF
d_gene: TRBD2; v_gene: TRBV4-1; j_gene: TRBJ2-5; abundance: -; CDR3nt: TGCGCCAGCAGCCAAGCGGGGGGGATACAAGAGACCCAGTACTTC; CDR3aa: CASSQAGGIQETQYF
d_gene: TRBD2; v_gene: TRBV9; j_gene: TRBJ2-5; abundance: -; CDR3nt: TGTGCCAGCAGCGTAGGGACTAGCGGGGGTGTGGAGACCCAGTACTTC; CDR3aa: CASSVGTSGGVETQYF
d_gene: -; v_gene: TRBV21-1; j_gene: TRBJ1-1; abundance: few; CDR3nt: TGTGCCAGCAGCAGATCGGGACCAAATAACACTGAAGCTTTCTTT; CDR3aa: CASSRSGPNNTEAFF
d_gene: TRBD1; v_gene: TRBV4-1; j_gene: TRBJ1-4; abundance: once; CDR3nt: TGCGCCAGCAGCCAAACACAGGGGGCAGGAGAAAAACTGTTTTTT; CDR3aa: CASSQTQGAGEKLFF
d_gene: -; v_gene: TRBV25-1; j_gene: TRBJ1-1; abundance: few; CDR3nt: TGTGCCAGCAGTGAATACTCTCGGTTTTCGGTCCAGACTGAAGCTTTCTTT; CDR3aa: CASSEYSRFSVQTEAFF
d_gene: TRBD2; v_gene: TRBV15; j_gene: TRBJ2-3; abundance: -; CDR3nt: TGTGCCACCAGCAGAGATCAGCGGGGGGGCCGTAACACAGATACGCAGTATTTT; CDR3aa: CATSRDQRGGRNTDTQYF
d_gene: -; v_gene: TRBV4-1; j_gene: TRBJ2-3; abundance: -; CDR3nt: TGCGCCAGCAGCCCACAGTGGGCCAGATCCACAGATACGCAGTATTTT; CDR3aa: CASSPQWARSTDTQYF
d_gene: TRBD1; v_gene: TRBV27; j_gene: TRBJ2-7; abundance: -; CDR3nt: TGTGCCAGCAGCGGGTGGGGGACAGGCTCCTACGAGCAGTACTTC; CDR3aa: CASSGWGTGSYEQYF
d_gene: -; v_gene: TRBV27; j_gene: TRBJ2-7; abundance: -; CDR3nt: TGTGCCAGCAGTTATAGGGGGACTGAATACGAGCAGTACTTC; CDR3aa: CASSYRGTEYEQYF
d_gene: -; v_gene: TRBV9; j_gene: TRBJ2-7; abundance: -; CDR3nt: TGTGCCAGCAGCGCGACGTGGACGGGGGCCTACGAGCAGTACTTC; CDR3aa: CASSATWTGAYEQYF
d_gene: TRBD1; v_gene: TRBV30; j_gene: TRBJ2-7; abundance: -; CDR3nt: TGTGCCTGGAGTCCCTTAGACAGGGGGTTTTACGAGCAGTACTTC; CDR3aa: CAWSPLDRGFYEQYF
d_gene: -; v_gene: TRBV9; j_gene: TRBJ2-3; abundance: -; CDR3nt: TGTGCCAGCAGCCCCGAGGGGTGGGGCCTCGGGACAGATACGCAGTATTTT; CDR3aa: CASSPEGWGLGTDTQYF
d_gene: -; v_gene: TRBV29-1; j_gene: TRBJ2-1; abundance: -; CDR3nt: TGCAGCGTTGAACCCCCGGTCAGTCTCGGGTCCTACAATGAGCAGTTCTTC; CDR3aa: CSVEPPVSLGSYNEQFF
d_gene: -; v_gene: TRBV27; j_gene: TRBJ1-5; abundance: few; CDR3nt: TGTGCCAGCAGTTTAGTGGATGGACAGCCCCAGCATTTT; CDR3aa: CASSLVDGQPQHF
d_gene: TRBD1; v_gene: TRBV19; j_gene: TRBJ1-2; abundance: -; CDR3nt: TGTGCCAGTAGTATTTTGGCGACAGGGGGTGGCTACACCTTC; CDR3aa: CASSILATGGGYTF
d_gene: TRBD1; v_gene: TRBV29-1; j_gene: TRBJ1-1; abundance: -; CDR3nt: TGCAGCGTGACAAGTCTACAGGGGGCGCTGGACACTGAAGCTTTCTTT; CDR3aa: CSVTSLQGALDTEAFF
d_gene: -; v_gene: TRBV7-2; j_gene: TRBJ1-2; abundance: -; CDR3nt: TGTGCCAGCAGTCCCGACTCCGGGTCCCACAACTATGGCTACACCTTC; CDR3aa: CASSPDSGSHNYGYTF
d_gene: -; v_gene: TRBV27; j_gene: TRBJ2-2; abundance: -; CDR3nt: TGTGCCAGCAGTTTGTCCCCTAGCTGGGAGCTGTTTTTT; CDR3aa: CASSLSPSWELFF
d_gene: TRBD1; v_gene: TRBV5-6; j_gene: TRBJ1-1; abundance: few; CDR3nt: TGTGCCAGCAGTCACGGGACAGCATATGAAGCTTTCTTT; CDR3aa: CASSHGTAYEAFF
d_gene: -; v_gene: TRBV5-1; j_gene: TRBJ1-6; abundance: -; CDR3nt: TGCGCCAGCAAATTCCAGAGCTATAATTCACCCCTCCACTTT; CDR3aa: CASKFQSYNSPLHF
d_gene: TRBD1; v_gene: TRBV9; j_gene: TRBJ1-6; abundance: -; CDR3nt: TGTGCCAGCAGCGAGCCCGGACAGGGAAACGGTTCACCCCTCCACTTT; CDR3aa: CASSEPGQGNGSPLHF
d_gene: -; v_gene: TRBV13; j_gene: TRBJ2-7; abundance: -; CDR3nt: TGTGCCAGCAGCTCCAGGTCGATGGGTTACGAGCAGTACTTC; CDR3aa: CASSSRSMGYEQYF